This T cell receptor beta chain was recorded in a study of blood T cell repertoires in COVID-19. Some clones are missing from TCRdb's copy, which holds only in-frame ones; the method was immunoSEQ multiplex PCR. The sample gives roughly 160,000 clones, about 74% of which show up once; 2.5% to 3% is in the top ten. Germline CDR1 LGHDT, CDR2 YNNKEL (reference sequence). The germline V and J ends were trimmed by 1 base and 4 bases, with 19 bases remaining between them. This CDR3 has 17 residues. The clonotype originates from a woman older than 75 with acute or convalescent COVID-19. The sample comprised peripheral blood. This chain links TRBV3-1 (or the pseudogene TRBV3-2) with TRBJ1-1, with a possible D match to TRBD1 (6 bases). The CDR3 is CASSQGGMRGGGTEAFF. CDR3 nucleotides: TGTGCCAGCAGCCAAGGAGGTATGAGGGGAGGGGGCACTGAAGCTTTCTTT.